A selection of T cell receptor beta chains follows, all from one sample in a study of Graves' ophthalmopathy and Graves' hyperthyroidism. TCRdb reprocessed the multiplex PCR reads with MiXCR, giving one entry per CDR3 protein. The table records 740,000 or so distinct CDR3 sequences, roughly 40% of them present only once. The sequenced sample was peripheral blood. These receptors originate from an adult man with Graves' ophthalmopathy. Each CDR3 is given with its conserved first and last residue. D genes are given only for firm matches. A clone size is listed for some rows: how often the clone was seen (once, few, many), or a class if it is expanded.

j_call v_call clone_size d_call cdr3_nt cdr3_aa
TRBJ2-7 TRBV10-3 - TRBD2 TGTGCCAGCAGTTATCGAAGCGGGACGGCTTACGAGCAGTACTTC CASSYRSGTAYEQYF
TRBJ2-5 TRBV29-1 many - TGCAGCGTTGAAGAGGCGAGGCCAGGGACCCAGTACTTC CSVEEARPGTQYF
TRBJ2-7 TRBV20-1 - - TGCAGTGCTAGAGATACTAGCAGGTGGCTCACCTACGAGCAGTACTTC CSARDTSRWLTYEQYF
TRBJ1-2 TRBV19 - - TGTGCCAGTAGTATAGGAGTAGGGAGCGGCTACACCTTC CASSIGVGSGYTF
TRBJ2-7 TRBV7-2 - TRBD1 TGTGCCAGCAGCTTAGTGACAGGGGTCTCCTACGAGCAGTACTTC CASSLVTGVSYEQYF
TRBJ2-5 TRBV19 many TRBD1 TGTGCCAGTACCGACAGGGAGTCAGAGACCCAGTACTTC CASTDRESETQYF
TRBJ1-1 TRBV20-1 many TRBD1 TGCAGTGCTAGGAGGGACAGGGGGACTGAAGCTTTCTTT CSARRDRGTEAFF
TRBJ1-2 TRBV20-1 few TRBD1 TGCAGTGCAAAAGACAGGGGCAGGGTGTGGCGCTACACCTTC CSAKDRGRVWRYTF
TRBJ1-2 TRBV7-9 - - TGTGCCAGCAGCTCGGGGGCTACTAACTATGGCTACACCTTC CASSSGATNYGYTF
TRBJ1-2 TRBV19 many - TGTGCCAGTAGTATTCAACAGAACTATGGCTACACCTTC CASSIQQNYGYTF
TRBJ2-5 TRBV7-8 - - TGTGCCAGCAGCTTAGAGGCAGTCGGCCAGCCCCAGTACTTC CASSLEAVGQPQYF
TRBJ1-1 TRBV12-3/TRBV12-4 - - TGTGCCAGCAGCCTACGACGGACAGATGAAGCTTTCTTT CASSLRRTDEAFF
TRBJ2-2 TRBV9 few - TGTGCCAGCAGCGGGGGGACACCGAACACCGGGGAGCTGTTTTTT CASSGGTPNTGELFF
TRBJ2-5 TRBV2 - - TGTGCCACCAGTGACGCGTCGATAGAGACCCAGTACTTC CATSDASIETQYF
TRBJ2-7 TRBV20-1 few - TGCAGTGCTAGAAATGCCCACTCCTCCTACGAGCAGTACTTC CSARNAHSSYEQYF
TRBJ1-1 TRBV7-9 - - TGTGCCAGCAGCTTCGGCCACAGAGGGTACACTGAAGCTTTCTTT CASSFGHRGYTEAFF
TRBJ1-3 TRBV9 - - TGTGCCAGCAGCGCCGGGACATATAAACATTCTGGAAACACCATATATTTT CASSAGTYKHSGNTIYF
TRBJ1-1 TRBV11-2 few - TGTGCCAGCAGCTCCCCTTGGACAGCCGAAGCTTTCTTT CASSSPWTAEAFF
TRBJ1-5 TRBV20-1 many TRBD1 TGCAGTGCGGCAGGGGGCGCGTCCCCTAATCAGCCCCAGCATTTT CSAAGGASPNQPQHF
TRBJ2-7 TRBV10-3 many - TGTGCCATCAGTATAACCACGTCGGGGCTTGGGTACGAGCAGTACTTC CAISITTSGLGYEQYF
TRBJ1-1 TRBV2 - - TGTACCAGCAGTCTCTCAGGGACTGAAGCTTTCTTC CTSSLSGTEAFF
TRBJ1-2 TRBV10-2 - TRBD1 TGCGCCAGCAGTGAGATAGGACAGGGGATGGGTGGCTACACCTTC CASSEIGQGMGGYTF
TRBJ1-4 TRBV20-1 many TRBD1 TGCAGTGCACCCGACAGGGCTGGCGAAAAACTGTTTTTT CSAPDRAGEKLFF
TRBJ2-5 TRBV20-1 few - TGCAGTGCAACGTTTCGGGGGACCAAACAAGAGACCCAGTACTTC CSATFRGTKQETQYF
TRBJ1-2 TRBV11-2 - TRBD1 TGTGCCAGCTTGGCGACAGGGAACGACTATGGCTACACCTTC CASLATGNDYGYTF
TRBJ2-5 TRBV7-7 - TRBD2 TGTGCTAGCAGCTTAGGGACTAGCGGGAGAAGAGAGACCCAGTACTTC CASSLGTSGRRETQYF
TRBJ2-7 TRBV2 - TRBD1 TGTGCCAGCAGTTTACTGACAGGGGGGGATTGGAACGAGCAGTACTTC CASSLLTGGDWNEQYF
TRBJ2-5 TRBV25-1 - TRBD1 TGTGCCAGCAACAGGGGTGGAACACAAGAGACCCAGTACTTC CASNRGGTQETQYF
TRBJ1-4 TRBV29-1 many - TGCAGCGTTGAAGAAGCAGGGAAGAATGAAAAACTGTTTTTT CSVEEAGKNEKLFF
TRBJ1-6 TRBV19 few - TGTGCCAGCAGTTACCGGGCGGGGTCCAATTCACCCCTCCACTTT CASSYRAGSNSPLHF
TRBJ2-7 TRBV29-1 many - TGCAGCGTTGTCGTCAGGATGATCTCCTACGAGCAGTACTTC CSVVVRMISYEQYF
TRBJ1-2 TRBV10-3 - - - CASSPHEWTNYGCTF
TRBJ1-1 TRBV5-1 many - TGCGCCAGCAGCGCCGTGGGGTTCACTGAAGCTTTCTTT CASSAVGFTEAFF
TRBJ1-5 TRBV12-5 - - TGTGCTAGTGGTCACAGGGCGAAGCAGCCCCAGCATTTT CASGHRAKQPQHF
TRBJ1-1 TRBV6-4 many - TGTGCCGCATGGCGGTTGACGGCTTTCTTT CAAWRLTAFF
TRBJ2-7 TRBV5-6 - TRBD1 TGTGCCAGCAGAGCACAGGGGGGCTCCTACGAGCAGTACTTC CASRAQGGSYEQYF
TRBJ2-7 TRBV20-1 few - TGCAGTGCTAGAACAGGGTTGCCCTACGAGCAGTACTTC CSARTGLPYEQYF
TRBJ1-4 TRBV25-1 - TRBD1 TGTGCCAGCTCGTCCGGGACAGCGAGCGGGAGGGAAAAACTGTTTTTT CASSSGTASGREKLFF
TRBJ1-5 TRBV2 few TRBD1 TGTGCCAGCAGCCGTGACAGGGGTTATAGCAATCAGCCCCAGCATTTT CASSRDRGYSNQPQHF
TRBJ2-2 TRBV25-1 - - - CACSARRGHPNTGELFF
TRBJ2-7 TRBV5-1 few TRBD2 TGCGCCAGCAGCTTGTGGCTAGCGGGAGAAAACGAGCAGTACTTC CASSLWLAGENEQYF
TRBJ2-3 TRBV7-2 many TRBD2 TGTGCCTCCTCTGGGGGGGTGGCAGGCACAGATACGCAGTATTTT CASSGGVAGTDTQYF
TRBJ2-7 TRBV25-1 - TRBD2 TGTGCCAGCAGTCCCACGCCGGGGGGGGCCTACGAGCAGTACTTC CASSPTPGGAYEQYF
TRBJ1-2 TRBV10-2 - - TGCGCCAGCAGTGAGTCGTCAGCTAACTATGGCTACACCTTC CASSESSANYGYTF
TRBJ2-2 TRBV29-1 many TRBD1 TGCAGCGTAGTACAGGGGTACGATAACACCGGGGAGCTGTTTTTT CSVVQGYDNTGELFF
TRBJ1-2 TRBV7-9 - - TGTGCCAGCAGCTACGGAGTCGGGACAAATGGCTACACCTTC CASSYGVGTNGYTF
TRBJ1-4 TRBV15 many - TGTGCCACCAGCAGAGACCTACCCGCAACTAATGAAAAACTGTTTTTT CATSRDLPATNEKLFF